This T cell receptor (beta chain) was captured in a study of CD8 T cells in Susac syndrome. RNA totalling about 0.45 to 1 ug underwent reverse transcription with random hexamers. Across 54 Vbeta and 13 Jbeta, TCR beta CDR3 was amplified with immunoSEQ multiplex PCR. TCRdb re-called the immunoSEQ multiplex PCR reads through MiXCR, storing one row per CDR3 protein. The sample has around 45,000 distinct CDR3 sequences, nearly 95% seen once. V shed 3 bases, J shed 8 bases, and the junction held 1 base outside the gene matches. The germline gives CDR1 SEHNR, CDR2 FQNEAQ (reference sequence). The CDR3 is made up of 12 amino acids.

The chain has TRBV7-9 and TRBJ2-1; 7 nucleotides align to TRBD2. The clonotype originates from a human donor in good health. Sequencing was done on a sample of CD8+ T cells from PBMCs. The CDR3 protein is CASSLGGDEQFF. The CDR3 DNA reads TGTGCCAGCAGCTTGGGGGGGGATGAGCAGTTCTTC.